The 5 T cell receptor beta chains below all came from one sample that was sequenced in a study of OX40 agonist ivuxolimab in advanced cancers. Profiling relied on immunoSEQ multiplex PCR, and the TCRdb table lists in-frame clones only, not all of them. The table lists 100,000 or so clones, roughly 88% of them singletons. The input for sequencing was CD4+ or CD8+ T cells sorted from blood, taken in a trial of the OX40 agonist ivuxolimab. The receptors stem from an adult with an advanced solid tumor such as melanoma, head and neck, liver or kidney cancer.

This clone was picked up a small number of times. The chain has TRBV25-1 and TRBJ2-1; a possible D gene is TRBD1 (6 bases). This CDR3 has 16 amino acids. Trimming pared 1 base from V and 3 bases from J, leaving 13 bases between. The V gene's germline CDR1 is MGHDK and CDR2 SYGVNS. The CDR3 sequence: CASSELGAGYYNEQFF. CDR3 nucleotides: TGTGCCAGCAGTGAATTGGGGGCGGGTTACTACAATGAGCAGTTCTTC.

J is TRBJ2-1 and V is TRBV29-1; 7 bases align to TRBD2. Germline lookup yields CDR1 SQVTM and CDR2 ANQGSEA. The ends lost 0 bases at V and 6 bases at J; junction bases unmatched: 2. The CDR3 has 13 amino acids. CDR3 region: CSVEEGRANEQFF. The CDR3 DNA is TGCAGCGTTGAAGAAGGGAGGGCCAATGAGCAGTTCTTC.

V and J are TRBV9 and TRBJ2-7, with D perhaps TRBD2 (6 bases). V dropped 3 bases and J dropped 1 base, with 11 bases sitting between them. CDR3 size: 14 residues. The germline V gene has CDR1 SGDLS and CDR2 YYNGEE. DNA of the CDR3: TGTGCCAGCAGCGCGGCAGGGACTTCCTACGAGCAGTACTTC. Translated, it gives CASSAAGTSYEQYF.

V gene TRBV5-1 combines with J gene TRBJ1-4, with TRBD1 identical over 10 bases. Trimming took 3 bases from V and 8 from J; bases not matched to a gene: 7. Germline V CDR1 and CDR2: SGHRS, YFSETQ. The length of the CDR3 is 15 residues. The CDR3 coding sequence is TGCGCCAGCAGCTCCCTAGGACAGGGGGGCGAAAAACTGTTTTTT. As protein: CASSSLGQGGEKLFF.

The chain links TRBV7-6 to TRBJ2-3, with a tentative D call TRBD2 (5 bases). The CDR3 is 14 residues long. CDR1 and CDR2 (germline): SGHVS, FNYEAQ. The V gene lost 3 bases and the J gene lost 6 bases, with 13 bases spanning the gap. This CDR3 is CASSFSGNKDTQYF. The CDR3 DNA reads TGTGCCAGCAGCTTTTCGGGAAACAAGGATACGCAGTATTTT.